This T cell receptor (beta chain) came from a study of blood T cell repertoires in COVID-19. Study-level background: Samples taken during acute and convalescent COVID-19 were collected in the United States, Italy and Spain. The cDNA or gDNA used as material had been derived from T cells, B-cell-depleted T cells, or PBMCs.

Trimming took 1 base from V and 1 from J, leaving 13 bases between them. CDR3 length equals 16 residues. Germline V gene data show CDR1 as MNHEY and CDR2 as SVGAGI. As originally analysed: Reference gene primer amplification gave estimated nucleated cell counts. Measured with immunoSEQ multiplex PCR; TCRdb has only the in-frame clones, and not every one. V and J calls and clone size are copied from that table; D and trimming were computed from the DNA. This table holds 150,000 to 200,000 clones, approximately 90% found once. The sequencing sample was made of peripheral blood. The genes are TRBV6-5 and TRBJ2-5; D may be TRBD2 (5 bases). The clonotype was recovered from a woman aged 45-65 years with acute or convalescent COVID-19. The CDR3, as DNA: TGTGCCAGCAGTTACTGGGCTAGCAGCCTCCAAGAGACCCAGTACTTC. The encoded protein is CASSYWASSLQETQYF.